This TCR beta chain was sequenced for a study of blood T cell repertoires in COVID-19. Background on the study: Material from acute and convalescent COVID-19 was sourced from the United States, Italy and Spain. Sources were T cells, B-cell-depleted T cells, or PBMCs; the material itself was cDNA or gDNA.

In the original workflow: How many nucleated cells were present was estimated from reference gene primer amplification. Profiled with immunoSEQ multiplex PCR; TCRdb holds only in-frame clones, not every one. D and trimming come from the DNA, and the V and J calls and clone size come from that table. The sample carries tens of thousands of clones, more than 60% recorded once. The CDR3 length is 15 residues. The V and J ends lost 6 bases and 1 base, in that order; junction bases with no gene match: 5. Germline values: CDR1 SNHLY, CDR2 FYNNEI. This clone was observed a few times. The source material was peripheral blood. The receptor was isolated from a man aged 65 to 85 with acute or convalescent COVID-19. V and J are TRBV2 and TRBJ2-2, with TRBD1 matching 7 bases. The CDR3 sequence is CASRPRTGNTGELFF. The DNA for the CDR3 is TGTGCCAGCAGACCCCGGACAGGGAACACCGGGGAGCTGTTTTTT.